The clone carrying this T cell receptor (beta chain) came up a few times. Its antigen remains unknown. TCRdb reprocessed the 5' RACE reads with MiXCR, giving one entry per CDR3 protein. Here the sample spans some 420,000 distinct CDR3 sequences, around 19% being singletons. V dropped 5 bases and J dropped 5 bases, with 15 bases sitting between them. CDR3 length: 14 amino acids. Germline lookup yields CDR1 MNHEY and CDR2 SVGAGI. These data originate in a study of T cells after yellow fever vaccination. For the study at large: Where fractions had low cell numbers, libraries were prepared from them with the SMART-Seq v4 Ultra Low Input RNA kit. The study's findings and limits: Repertoires obtained by FACS sorting could include abundant clonotypes that entered as contaminants from the bulk population. The booster response re-showed most primary clones: around 95% CD4, around 87% CD8.

This TCR was sampled from a man aged 18 to 30 who received the YFV17D yellow fever vaccine. The chain recombines TRBV6-5 with TRBJ2-5; tentatively, D is TRBD1 (5 bases). Here the sequenced sample was PBMCs, taken before the yellow fever booster vaccination. CDR3 residues: CASSPTRVEETQYF. The CDR3 DNA sequence: TGTGCCAGCAGTCCTACCAGGGTTGAGGAGACCCAGTACTTC.